This is a list of T cell receptor beta chains from one sample in a study of early T cells in non-severe SARS-CoV-2 infection. Each CDR3 protein gets one entry after TCRdb re-called the 5' RACE reads with MiXCR. The repertoire holds about 23,000 distinct CDR3 sequences, with more than 4% as singletons. Input material: whole blood. All receptors derive from an adult who was a healthcare worker with PCR-confirmed SARS-CoV-2 infection or an uninfected control (not recorded which). CDR3s include the opening cysteine and the closing phenylalanine or tryptophan. D genes are given only for firm matches. Size is omitted from some rows. Given values are once, few, many or a class for expanded clones.

>TRBV3-1|TRBJ2-4|many|NA
TGTGCCAGCAGCCTGGACACGACCAAAAACATTCAGTACTTC
CASSLDTTKNIQYF
>TRBV12-3/TRBV12-4|TRBJ1-1|few|NA
TGTGCCAGCAGTTTAGTGGAGGACATGAACACTGAAGCTTTCTTT
CASSLVEDMNTEAFF
>TRBV7-7|TRBJ2-3|NA|TRBD2
TGTGCTAGCAGCTTAGCGGGGAGCACAGATACGCAGTATTTT
CASSLAGSTDTQYF
>TRBV6-1|TRBJ1-4|NA|NA
TGTGCCATCTACTTAGGAGGGATGAGTGAAAAACTGTTTTTT
CAIYLGGMSEKLFF
>TRBV6-6|TRBJ1-2|many|TRBD1
TGTGCCAGCAGTTCCTTCAGGGGGGCGGTCGCTGGCTACACCTTC
CASSSFRGAVAGYTF
>TRBV11-2|TRBJ2-5|many|NA
TGTGCCAGCAGCCCCAACGGGGCGGGAGAGACCCAGTACTTC
CASSPNGAGETQYF
>TRBV7-3|TRBJ1-6|few|NA
TGTGCCAGCGCCCGATCCCCGGGGGATTCACCCCTCCACTTT
CASARSPGDSPLHF
>TRBV12-3/TRBV12-4|TRBJ2-7|many|TRBD1
TGTGCCAGCACTCGACAGGGAGTTGGGTACGAGCAGTACTTC
CASTRQGVGYEQYF
>TRBV24-1|TRBJ2-7|many|NA
TGTGCCACCAGTGATTCCCAGTCGGGTCGTTCCTACGAGCAGTACTTC
CATSDSQSGRSYEQYF
>TRBV6-5|TRBJ1-6|NA|NA
TGTGCCAGCAGTTCCCGGGACCGATCGAATTCACCCCTCCACTTT
CASSSRDRSNSPLHF
>TRBV29-1|TRBJ2-3|few|TRBD2
TGCAGCGTTGAAGATCTGTGGGCTAGCGGGGGAACAGATACGCAGTATTTT
CSVEDLWASGGTDTQYF
>TRBV29-1|TRBJ2-1|many|NA
TGCAGCGCTCCACGGGGATACAATGAGCAGTTCTTC
CSAPRGYNEQFF
>TRBV29-1|TRBJ2-2|many|NA
TGCAGCGTGGCGGGACGGCTGAACACCGGGGAGCTGTTTTTT
CSVAGRLNTGELFF
>TRBV5-1|TRBJ2-3|few|NA
TGCGCCAGCAGCTTGGCTACCTCCTCCACAGATACGCAGTATTTT
CASSLATSSTDTQYF
>TRBV11-3|TRBJ1-1|many|NA
TGTGCCAGCAGCTTAGACGAGGGACAGAACACTGAAGCTTTCTTT
CASSLDEGQNTEAFF
>TRBV23-1|TRBJ1-4|many|TRBD1
TGCGCCAGCAGTCACCTTGGGACAGTAGAAAAACTGTTTTTT
CASSHLGTVEKLFF
>TRBV7-2|TRBJ2-4|many|TRBD2
TGTGCCAGCAGCATTGGACTAGCGGCCCCAAGGACCAAAAACATTCAGTACTTC
CASSIGLAAPRTKNIQYF
>TRBV7-3|TRBJ2-2|NA|NA
TGTGCCAGCAGCGCTACGCCAAACACCGGGGAGCTGTTTTTT
CASSATPNTGELFF
>TRBV5-4|TRBJ1-1|many|TRBD1
TGTGCCAGCAGCTTGAAATACAGGGGGCTGTCTGAAGCTTTCTTT
CASSLKYRGLSEAFF
>TRBV7-3|TRBJ2-7|NA|NA
TGTGCCAGCAGCACTACAGGTTCCGACGAGCAGTACTTC
CASSTTGSDEQYF
>TRBV28|TRBJ2-5|many|NA
TGTGCCAGCAGTCCCGGTAACTCAGGACGGGGGAAGACCCAGTACTTC
CASSPGNSGRGKTQYF
>TRBV19|TRBJ1-5|many|TRBD1
TGTGCCAGTACCCGGGACAGGGAAAGCAATCAGCCCCAGCATTTT
CASTRDRESNQPQHF
>TRBV27|TRBJ2-7|NA|TRBD1
TGTGCCAGCAGTTTATCGCGGGGACAGGGTTCGCAAGAGCAGTACTTC
CASSLSRGQGSQEQYF
>TRBV19|TRBJ2-5|medium-sized|NA
TGTGCCAGTAGGGGAATCGATACTGCCCAAGAGACCCAGTACTTC
CASRGIDTAQETQYF
>TRBV19|TRBJ2-2|many|TRBD2
TGTGCCAGTAGTCCTGGACTAGCGGGGGGATCCGACACCGGGGAGCTGTTTTTT
CASSPGLAGGSDTGELFF
>TRBV7-2|TRBJ2-1|few|TRBD2
TGTGCCAGCAGCCTTCCGATACGGACTAGCGGGGGGGCCTACAATGAGCAGTTCTTC
CASSLPIRTSGGAYNEQFF
>TRBV7-3|TRBJ2-1|many|TRBD1
TGTGCCAGCAGCTTAATGTCAGGGGGCTATGAGCAGTTCTTC
CASSLMSGGYEQFF
>TRBV29-1|TRBJ1-4|NA|NA
TGCAGCGCTTTGAGGGGTGGTGAAAAACTGTTTTTT
CSALRGGEKLFF
>TRBV7-9|TRBJ1-1|many|NA
TGTGCCAGCAGCCCCGGACAGTTTGGGAGCACTGAAGCTTTCTTT
CASSPGQFGSTEAFF
>TRBV11-2|TRBJ2-7|few|TRBD2
TGTGCCAGCAGCTCGGGGGGACCCCTGAAGTTGGAGCAGTACTTC
CASSSGGPLKLEQYF
>TRBV2|TRBJ2-1|many|NA
TGTGCCAGCAGTGAAGGACCGCGGAATGAGCAGTTCTTC
CASSEGPRNEQFF
>TRBV7-3|TRBJ1-1|many|NA
TGTGCCAGCAGCCCTTTTGACCGTGGGGGTACTGAAGCTTTCTTT
CASSPFDRGGTEAFF
>TRBV11-3|TRBJ2-5|many|NA
TGTGCCAGCAGCGCAATGCCGGGGCCCCAAGAGACCCAGTACTTC
CASSAMPGPQETQYF
>TRBV5-1|TRBJ2-7|many|NA
TGCGCCAGCAGCGTGGGGGCTAGCGGTATCTCCTACGAGCAGTACTTC
CASSVGASGISYEQYF
>TRBV18|TRBJ1-5|many|NA
TGTGCCAGCTCACAGGGATATGGCAATCAGCCCCAGCATTTT
CASSQGYGNQPQHF
>TRBV5-4|TRBJ1-2|NA|NA
TGTGCCAGCAGCTTGGAGTACCTGCCCTATGGCTACACCTTC
CASSLEYLPYGYTF
>TRBV6-6|TRBJ1-3|many|NA
TGTGCCAGCAGTTTCGTAGGGACCTCTGGAAACACCATATATTTT
CASSFVGTSGNTIYF
>TRBV18|TRBJ2-7|many|NA
TGTGCCAGCTCCAGCGAGGTGAGCTACGAGCAGTACTTC
CASSSEVSYEQYF
>TRBV20-1|TRBJ2-7|many|TRBD2
TGCAGTGCTAGAGTCCTTGGACTAGATTCGGGAGAGCAGTACTTC
CSARVLGLDSGEQYF
>TRBV6-5|TRBJ2-5|many|TRBD2
TGTGCCAGCAGTCTGACTAGCGGGGGGGCTGGGGAGACCCAGTACTTC
CASSLTSGGAGETQYF
>TRBV7-7|TRBJ2-5|medium-sized|NA
TGTGCTAGCAGCTATCAACCGAAAGAGACCCAGTACTTC
CASSYQPKETQYF
>TRBV11-1|TRBJ1-1|many|NA
TGTGCCAGCAGCTTTGGCCCATCGAACACTGAAGCTTTCTTT
CASSFGPSNTEAFF
>TRBV9|TRBJ2-7|many|TRBD1
TGTGCCAGCAGTATGGTTCCTGGGACAGGGGCCGAGCAGTACTTC
CASSMVPGTGAEQYF
>TRBV9|TRBJ2-1|NA|NA
TGTGCCAGCAGCGTTCCTAGCACCACGGATGAGCAGTTCTTC
CASSVPSTTDEQFF
>TRBV28|TRBJ2-7|NA|TRBD1
TGTGCCAGCGGCCGGGACAGGGGGTTCTGCGAGCAGTACTTC
CASGRDRGFCEQYF
>TRBV10-1|TRBJ2-7|many|NA
TGCGCCAGCAGTGAGGAGGTCACCTACGAGCAGTACTTC
CASSEEVTYEQYF
>TRBV19|TRBJ1-5|medium-sized|TRBD1
TGTGCCAGTAGTCGGGACAGGGAAAATCAGCCCCAGCATTTT
CASSRDRENQPQHF
>TRBV6-5|TRBJ1-2|few|NA
TGTGCCAGCAGTTACACACTCCCCGACTCGAGGGATGGCTACACCTTC
CASSYTLPDSRDGYTF
>TRBV19|TRBJ2-7|few|TRBD1
TGTGCCAGTCAGGACAGGGGCTACGAGCAGTACTTC
CASQDRGYEQYF
>TRBV5-1|TRBJ2-7|many|NA
TGCGCCAGCAGCCCCGTCTTGGCCCAAGGAACCTACGAGCAGTACTTC
CASSPVLAQGTYEQYF